One and the same sample provided the 20 T cell receptor beta chains below, sequenced in a study of control samples from healthy donors and cancer patients. Here immunoSEQ multiplex PCR was the method, and the copy in TCRdb shows in-frame clones only, minus some. The sample holds over 75,000 clones; roughly 80% are singletons and the top ten take 15% to 20%. The sequenced material came from blood. These receptors all come from a man aged 25-40 years in good health.

This chain connects TRBV5-5 to TRBJ2-5, with a possible D match to TRBD1 (6 bases). The CDR3 totals 15 residues. The V end lost 4 bases, the J end lost 6 bases, and 19 bases lay between the germline ends. Germline V gene data show CDR1 as SGHKS and CDR2 as YYEKEE (reference sequence). This CDR3 reads CASSQFRTDGKTQYF. CDR3 coding DNA: TGTGCCAGCAGCCAGTTCCGGACAGATGGCAAGACCCAGTACTTC.

The rearrangement joins TRBV2 to TRBJ2-2; 7 positions match TRBD1. This CDR3 has 15 residues. Germline lookup yields CDR1 SNHLY and CDR2 FYNNEI. Trimming cost V 0 bases and J 5 bases; bases outside gene matches: 3. CDR3 in amino acids: CASSEAPGGTGELFF. As DNA, the CDR3 is TGTGCCAGCAGTGAAGCGCCAGGGGGTACCGGGGAGCTGTTTTTT. Variable domain in full (rest from reference TRBV2 and TRBJ2-2): EPEVTQTPSHQVTQMGQEVILRCVPISNHLYFYWYRQILGQKVEFLVSFYNNEISEKSEIFDDQFSVERPDGSNFTLKIRSTKLEDSAMYFCASSEAPGGTGELFFGEGSRLTVL.

This chain uses TRBV5-4 with TRBJ1-1; D ambiguous. There are 15 residues in the CDR3. Trimming shortened V by 0 bases and J by 5 bases, and 14 bases separated the two germline ends. Germline CDR1 and CDR2: SGHNT and YYREEE (reference sequence). CDR3 in DNA: TGTGCCAGCAGCTTGGAACAGACCTTTGGGACTGAAGCTTTCTTT. Protein product: CASSLEQTFGTEAFF. Combining the CDR3 with reference TRBV5-4 and TRBJ1-1 gives the whole variable domain ETGVTQSPTHLIKTRGQQVTLRCSSQSGHNTVSWYQQALGQGPQFIFQYYREEENGRGNFPPRFSGLQFPNYSSELNVNALELDDSALYLCASSLEQTFGTEAFFGQGTRLTVV.

The chain has TRBV18 and TRBJ2-5; the D gene could be TRBD1 or TRBD2 (5 bases each). Germline lookup yields CDR1 KGHSH and CDR2 LQKENI. Trimming stripped 5 bases from V and 2 bases from J, with 12 bases between. The CDR3 sequence is 14 residues long. The DNA of the CDR3 is TGTGCCAGCTCAGAAACCGGGACGCAAGAGACCCAGTACTTC. Translation gives CASSETGTQETQYF.

V is TRBV4-2 and J is TRBJ2-6; a weak D match, TRBD1 (5 bases). Between the trimmed V and J ends, which lost 1 base and 0 bases, there was a span of 7 bases. This CDR3 is built from 16 residues. Germline V gene sequence: CDR1 LGHNA, CDR2 YNFKEQ. CDR3: CASSQVRGSGANVLTF. The CDR3, as DNA: TGTGCCAGCAGCCAAGTAAGGGGCTCTGGGGCCAACGTCCTGACTTTC.

There are a few counts of this clone. The chain recombines TRBV27 with TRBJ1-1; D may be TRBD1 (5 bases). The CDR3 is 13 amino acids. From germline, CDR1 is MNHEY and CDR2 SMNVEV (reference sequence). The V and J ends lost 2 bases and 6 bases respectively, with 10 bases between them. Here the CDR3 DNA reads TGTGCCAGCAGTTTACAGGGCTTTTCTGAAGCTTTCTTT. Translation: CASSLQGFSEAFF.

The chain couples TRBV7-9 to TRBJ2-3, with TRBD1 identical over 7 bases. In germline, CDR1 is SEHNR, CDR2 FQNEAQ (reference sequence). This CDR3 comprises 18 residues. The ends lost 1 base at V and 4 bases at J; junction bases unmatched: 14. CDR3 bases: TGTGCCAGCAGCTTAGTATTGCAAGGGGGCAGAGGGGCAGATACGCAGTATTTT. Amino acid sequence: CASSLVLQGGRGADTQYF.

This clone was counted a single time. The chain couples TRBV18 to TRBJ1-2; a weak D match, TRBD1 (5 bases). Trimming removed 6 bases at V and 4 bases at J, with 15 bases between. The CDR3 runs to 14 residues. Germline CDR1 is KGHSH and CDR2 is LQKENI. The CDR3 nucleotides read TGTGCCAGCTCTCAACTCAGGGTTTCCTATGGCTACACCTTC. The encoded protein is CASSQLRVSYGYTF.

The V and J genes are TRBV7-3 and TRBJ2-1, with 11 positions matching TRBD1. V trimming: 3 bases; J trimming: 8 bases; junction bases outside the gene matches: 6. The CDR3 loop spans 15 amino acids. Germline V lookup: CDR1 SGHTA, CDR2 FQGTGA. CDR3 loop: CASSFSGTGGDEQFF. CDR3 DNA sequence: TGTGCCAGCAGCTTTTCAGGGACAGGGGGGGATGAGCAGTTCTTC.

The V call is TRBV6-5, the J call TRBJ1-3; tentatively, D is TRBD1 (5 bases). The CDR3 totals 15 residues. V lost 6 bases, J lost 6 bases, and 18 bases lay in between. Germline V gene sequence: CDR1 MNHEY, CDR2 SVGAGI. The CDR3 coding sequence is TGTGCCAGCAGCTACAGGTTGGGGGAAGAAAACACCATATATTTT. Residues: CASSYRLGEENTIYF.

V and J are TRBV7-2 and TRBJ2-2; tentative D call: TRBD1 (6 bases). Trimming cost V 5 bases and J 2 bases, with 12 bases left between them. Germline CDR1 SGHTA, CDR2 FQGNSA. The CDR3 is 15 amino acids. The CDR3 protein is CASSPDRINTGELFF. In DNA form, the CDR3 reads TGTGCCAGCAGCCCGGACAGAATCAACACCGGGGAGCTGTTTTTT.

The chain couples TRBV7-3 to TRBJ1-1; TRBD1 might be the D (6 bases). CDR1 SGHTA and CDR2 FQGTGA come from the germline V gene. Trimming shortened V by 5 bases and J by 6 bases, and 13 bases separated the two germline ends. The CDR3 has 13 residues. The CDR3 loop is CASSRTVSSEAFF. The CDR3 DNA reads as TGTGCCAGCAGCCGGACAGTAAGTTCTGAAGCTTTCTTT.

The chain uses TRBV10-3 and TRBJ2-5, with 7 bases aligning to TRBD2. The CDR3 spans 12 residues. Germline values: CDR1 ENHRY, CDR2 SYGVKD. Unmatched junction bases numbered 4, after V lost 8 bases and J lost 4 bases. The CDR3 reads CAIAGEPETQYF. The DNA of the CDR3 is TGTGCCATCGCGGGGGAACCAGAGACCCAGTACTTC.

This clone was recorded once. The rearrangement joins TRBV5-1 to TRBJ2-5; D gene ambiguous. V was clipped by 5 bases and J by 4 bases, with 15 bases between them. Germline loops: CDR1 SGHRS, CDR2 YFSETQ. The CDR3 extends over 14 amino acids. Here the CDR3 reads CASRELNFVETQYF. The DNA of the CDR3 is TGCGCCAGCAGAGAACTAAACTTCGTAGAGACCCAGTACTTC.

The chain couples TRBV9 to TRBJ1-6; the D gene is possibly TRBD1 (5 bases). The CDR3 runs to 13 residues. Germline V CDR1 and CDR2: SGDLS, YYNGEE. Between the trimmed V and J ends, which lost 7 bases and 9 bases, there was a span of 14 bases. CDR3 nucleotide sequence: TGTGCCAGCGGAGGGGTTGGGGCTTCACCCCTCCACTTT. This sequence encodes CASGGVGASPLHF.

The chain links TRBV5-1 to TRBJ2-3; 13 nucleotides line up with TRBD2. The CDR3 sequence is 13 residues long. Germline-derived CDR1 and CDR2 are SGHRS and YFSETQ. V lost 3 bases and J lost 10; bases outside the gene matches: 2. The CDR3 reads CASSSLAGGSQYF. Written as DNA, the CDR3 is TGCGCCAGCAGCTCACTAGCGGGGGGGTCGCAGTATTTT.

CDR3 loop: CASSLVGTNNEQFF. CDR3 DNA sequence: TGTGCCAGCAGCTTGGTTGGGACGAACAATGAGCAGTTCTTC. The rearrangement links TRBV5-4 to TRBJ2-1; TRBD1 or TRBD2 may be the D gene (5 bases each). The CDR3 totals 14 residues. Per the germline V gene, CDR1 is SGHNT and CDR2 is YYREEE (reference sequence). The V gene lost 0 bases and the J gene lost 5 bases, with 9 bases spanning the gap.

The chain couples TRBV7-9 to TRBJ2-7; perhaps D is TRBD1 or TRBD2 (5 bases each). The V end was cut by 0 bases, the J end by 6 bases, with 9 bases between. Germline CDR1 reads SEHNR; CDR2 reads FQNEAQ (reference sequence). CDR3 length: 13 residues. The CDR3 DNA sequence: TGTGCCAGCAGCTTAGCAGGGGACCGCGAGCAGTACTTC. Protein sequence: CASSLAGDREQYF.

This sequence joins TRBV20-1 and TRBJ1-5; TRBD1 agrees at 8 bases. With V trimmed by 3 bases and J by 6 bases, 16 bases remained unmatched. CDR3 length: 17 residues. Germline CDR1 is DFQATT and CDR2 is SNEGSKA (reference sequence). The CDR3 region is CSASSVVWTGTGQPQHF. The CDR3 DNA is TGCAGTGCTAGTTCTGTCGTATGGACAGGGACGGGTCAGCCCCAGCATTTT.

CDR3 nucleotides: TGTGCCTGGAGTAGGGGTGGCACAGATACGCAGTATTTT. Amino acid sequence: CAWSRGGTDTQYF. V usage is TRBV30 and J usage is TRBJ2-3; D is perhaps TRBD1 (5 bases). The CDR3 is 13 residues long. V lost 2 bases and J 1 base, leaving 7 bases between the germline ends. Germline V lookup: CDR1 GTSNPN, CDR2 SVGIG (reference sequence).